The entry below describes one T cell receptor beta chain. Its antigen remains unidentified. These data originate in a study of blood T cells in healthy people across ages. With a J-beta primer mix and a sample-barcoded 5' primer, a second PCR ran about 6 to 11 cycles. TCRdb re-called the 5' RACE reads through MiXCR, storing one row per CDR3 protein. This table holds about 1.8 million distinct CDR3 sequences, less than 50% found once. CDR1 and CDR2 from the germline V gene are MNHEY and SVGEGT. The length of the CDR3 is 17 residues. V was clipped by 2 bases and J by 2 bases; unmatched bases: 8. Study-wide results and caveats: Naive CD4+ cells and diversity were both higher in long-lived donors than in aged donors. PBMCs left unsorted prevented a conclusive naive versus antigen-experienced comparison.

Material: blood. The receptor was isolated from a woman aged 40 to 55 in good health. The V call is TRBV6-2 or TRBV6-3, the J call TRBJ2-5, with 10 bases fitting TRBD2. In DNA form, the CDR3 reads TGTGCCAGCAGTTACAGGGCTAGCGGGGGATCTCAAGAGACCCAGTACTTC. This encodes CASSYRASGGSQETQYF.